Below are 8 T cell receptor beta chains sequenced from a single sample in a study of technical replicates of blood from four donors. Sequenced by immunoSEQ multiplex PCR; TCRdb stores in-frame clones only, minus some. Of tens of thousands of clones listed, 80% to 95% were seen once; the top ten hold about 0.38%. The material sequenced was T cells isolated from PBMCs. Every receptor here comes from a human donor in good health.

The V gene is TRBV7-9, the J gene TRBJ2-1; D is uncertain. This CDR3 has 13 residues. V gave up 1 base and J gave up 3 bases, with 4 bases separating them. Germline assignment: CDR1 SEHNR and CDR2 FQNEAQ (reference sequence). This chain's CDR3 is CASSLGSYNEQFF. CDR3 in DNA: TGTGCCAGCAGCTTAGGCAGCTACAATGAGCAGTTCTTC.

This sequence joins TRBV21-1 and TRBJ1-5; the table's TRBD1 call for D was not verified on the DNA. TRBV21-1 is shown as a pseudogene. The CDR3 spans 15 residues. CDR3 coding DNA: TGTGCCAGCGCCGAGGAACAGGCAATAAGCCAGCCCCAGCATTTT. Encoded protein: CASAEEQAISQPQHF.

This clone was picked up one time. V usage is TRBV6-5 and J usage is TRBJ1-4; 9 bases fit TRBD1. There are 14 residues in the CDR3. Germline V gene data show CDR1 as MNHEY and CDR2 as SVGAGI. V lost 5 bases, J lost 8 bases, and 6 bases stayed unmatched. Written as DNA, the CDR3 is TGTGCCAGCAGTGATACAGGGGGCCGGGAAAAACTGTTTTTT. Its protein is CASSDTGGREKLFF.

The rearrangement links TRBV6-1 to TRBJ1-1, with D possibly being TRBD1 (5 bases). The CDR3 loop spans 15 amino acids. V dropped 1 base and J dropped 1 base, with 10 bases sitting between them. The germline V gene has CDR1 MNHNS and CDR2 SASEGT. The CDR3, as DNA: TGTGCCAGCAGTGAAGGGGGGGAGGGGAACACTGAAGCTTTCTTT. It translates to CASSEGGEGNTEAFF.

This clone was picked up one time. The chain carries TRBV28 and TRBJ2-5, with TRBD1 as a possible D gene (5 bases). This CDR3 region has 13 residues. V dropped 8 bases and J dropped 5 bases, with 15 bases sitting between them. Germline V CDR1 and CDR2: MDHEN, SYDVKM. This CDR3 is CASCPTVRETQYF. The CDR3 DNA follows: TGTGCCAGCTGTCCGACAGTGAGGGAGACCCAGTACTTC.

The CDR3 loop reads CASSIDHYRVEGYTF. In DNA form, the CDR3 reads TGTGCCAGTAGTATAGACCACTACAGGGTAGAAGGCTACACCTTC. The chain is built from TRBV19 and TRBJ1-2; tentative D call: TRBD1 (6 bases). The V end was cut by 0 bases, the J end by 8 bases, with 16 bases between. The CDR3 spans 15 residues. Germline values: CDR1 LNHDA, CDR2 SQIVND (reference sequence).

The chain carries TRBV18 and TRBJ2-5; 9 nucleotides align to TRBD1. Germline assignment: CDR1 KGHSH and CDR2 LQKENI. CDR3 size: 16 residues. J lost 4 bases, V lost 2 bases, and 8 bases had no gene match. The CDR3 DNA sequence: TGTGCCAGCTCACCAACCGGGACAGGGCAAGGAGAGACCCAGTACTTC. It yields the protein CASSPTGTGQGETQYF.

The CDR3 region has the DNA TGTGCCTGGAGAAAAACAGGGAGTAGGTCTGGAAACACCATATATTTT. It translates to CAWRKTGSRSGNTIYF. The V call is TRBV30, the J call TRBJ1-3, with D tentatively TRBD1 (6 bases). This CDR3 is built from 16 residues. V was trimmed by 3 bases and J by 1 base, leaving 16 bases between them. Germline CDR1 and CDR2: GTSNPN and SVGIG (reference sequence).